Listed here are 21 T cell receptor beta chains from one sample, sequenced in a study of shared T cell receptors in the human thymus (dated by TCRdb to about 2021). Libraries were prepared through the immunoSEQ multiplex PCR assay. Here the immuneACCESS table is served through TCRdb, limited to in-frame sequences with V and J called. Missing clones are a known gap in these copies; in checked studies unresolved V genes cover under half, and the rest lacks a known reason. Across this sample there are 700,000 to 750,000 clones, with over 75% seen only once. Jointly, the top ten make up around 0.0099% of the sample. This sample was shared with a second study, whose subject was human thymus T cells.

Sequences were obtained from thymocytes. The receptor source for this set is a girl under three years old with a congenital heart defect. Donor details come from another sample of the same person, matched by shared clones.

V is TRBV28 and J is TRBJ1-1; D may be TRBD1 (6 bases). This CDR3 is 15 amino acids long. Trimming removed 7 bases from V and 3 bases from J, with 18 bases in between. The germline CDR1 and CDR2 sequences are MDHEN and SYDVKM. CDR3 DNA sequence: TGTGCCAGCACCCGAGGGGGGGTTGAGGACACTGAAGCTTTCTTT. It codes for CASTRGGVEDTEAFF.

This chain links TRBV18 with TRBJ2-5, with TRBD1 as a possible D gene (6 bases). CDR1 and CDR2 from the germline V gene are KGHSH and LQKENI. CDR3 length: 16 residues. V lost 2 bases and J 3 bases, leaving 16 bases between the germline ends. CDR3 protein: CASSPRYRVPKETQYF. CDR3 bases: TGTGCCAGCTCACCAAGGTACAGGGTGCCGAAAGAGACCCAGTACTTC.

CDR3 sequence reads: CASSLDSEAFF. The CDR3 DNA sequence: TGTGCCAGCAGTTTAGACTCTGAAGCTTTCTTT. The rearrangement links TRBV28 to TRBJ1-1, with D unresolved. Germline-derived CDR1 and CDR2 are MDHEN and SYDVKM. The V end was cut by 2 bases, the J end by 6 bases, with 4 bases between. The CDR3 runs 11 residues.

This chain uses TRBV7-9 with TRBJ2-7, with D tentatively TRBD1 (5 bases). CDR1 is SEHNR and CDR2 is FQNEAQ in the germline V gene (reference sequence). The germline V and J ends were trimmed by 5 bases and 3 bases, with 20 bases remaining between them. This CDR3 is 16 amino acids long. The CDR3 nucleotides read TGTGCCAGCAGCCCTTGGGCAGGGCCCCACTTCTACGAGCAGTACTTC. Translated: CASSPWAGPHFYEQYF. Full variable domain (remainder filled in from reference TRBV7-9 and TRBJ2-7): DTGVSQNPRHKITKRGQNVTFRCDPISEHNRLYWYRQTLGQGPEFLTYFQNEAQLEKSRLLSDRFSAERPKGSFSTLEIQRTEQGDSAMYLCASSPWAGPHFYEQYFGPGTRLTVT.

Points on this clone: Other DNA sequences of this sample code for an identical CDR3. The gene calls are TRBV29-1 and TRBJ1-2, with D possibly TRBD1 on 6 matching bases. Between the trimmed V and J ends, which lost 3 bases and 2 bases, there was a span of 13 bases. The germline V gene has CDR1 SQVTM and CDR2 ANQGSEA. The CDR3 length is 14 residues. The CDR3 DNA sequence: TGCAGCGTTGATAGAGGGCAGGGGAACTATGGCTACACCTTC. Its translation: CSVDRGQGNYGYTF.

Remarks on this clone: One end of the junction is discordant with germline, which a read error may explain. The chain employs TRBV7-4 and TRBJ1-5; D perhaps matches TRBD1 (5 bases). The CDR3 is 8 amino acids. From germline, CDR1 is SGHVT and CDR2 SQSDAQ. The CDR3 bases are TGTGCCAGCAGATTACAGGATTTT. This sequence encodes CASRLQDF.

Comments on this clone: The identical CDR3 is also encoded by other nucleotide sequences in the sample. The chain carries TRBV28 and TRBJ1-5; the D is unclear. The CDR3 contains 12 residues. With 2 bases removed from V and 6 bases from J, the gap between germline ends came to 5 bases. Germline loops: CDR1 MDHEN, CDR2 SYDVKM. CDR3 DNA: TGTGCCAGCAGTTTACCCGGTCAGCCCCAGCATTTT. It codes for CASSLPGQPQHF.

This chain links TRBV7-8 with TRBJ2-7; 7 nucleotides match TRBD2. V lost 3 bases, J lost 0 bases, and 2 bases stayed unmatched. The CDR3 has 14 amino acids. Germline V gives CDR1 SGHVS, CDR2 FQNEAQ. CDR3 protein: CASSLSGNSYEQYF. DNA of the CDR3: TGTGCCAGCAGCTTGAGCGGGAACTCCTACGAGCAGTACTTC.

This rearrangement joins TRBV6-1 to TRBJ1-4; 8 bases map to TRBD1. The CDR3 runs to 17 residues. Germline V lookup: CDR1 MNHNS, CDR2 SASEGT. With V trimmed by 4 bases and J by 1 base, 8 bases remained unmatched. The CDR3 DNA sequence: TGTGCCAGCAGTGGGACAGGGCGGGGGAAAACTAATGAAAAACTGTTTTTT. Amino acids: CASSGTGRGKTNEKLFF.

The V and J genes are TRBV18 and TRBJ2-7; 8 positions match TRBD1. The CDR3 covers 15 residues. The trim removed 6 bases at V and 2 bases at J, leaving 9 bases unmatched. Germline V gene data show CDR1 as KGHSH and CDR2 as LQKENI. The CDR3 reads CASSPSGTGPYEQYF. As DNA, the CDR3 is TGTGCCAGCTCGCCCTCCGGGACAGGCCCCTACGAGCAGTACTTC.

The chain joins TRBV12-5 to TRBJ1-1; TRBD1 agrees at 7 bases. Germline V CDR1 and CDR2: LGHNT, FRNRAP. The ends lost 1 base at V and 6 bases at J; junction bases unmatched: 5. There are 14 residues in the CDR3. The DNA for the CDR3 is TGTGCTAGTGGTTTGGCAAAGGGGGCCCCTGAAGCTTTCTTT. Translation gives CASGLAKGAPEAFF.

V is TRBV4-3 and J is TRBJ1-3; tentative D call: TRBD1 (6 bases). V was shortened by 1 base and J by 0 bases, with 13 bases between the two germline ends. This CDR3 has 17 amino acids. Germline values: CDR1 LGHNA, CDR2 YSLEER. CDR3 DNA: TGCGCCAGCAGCCAAGTGGACAGCACCCTCTCTGGAAACACCATATATTTT. Translating gives CASSQVDSTLSGNTIYF.

This clone was seen only once. This rearrangement joins TRBV7-2 to TRBJ2-3; TRBD2 matches at 10 bases. Germline CDR1 and CDR2: SGHTA and FQGNSA. The CDR3 consists of 16 residues. Unmatched junction bases numbered 7, after V lost 3 bases and J lost 4 bases. CDR3 nucleotide sequence: TGTGCCAGCAGCTTGGTAGCGGGGGGCACCTCAGATACGCAGTATTTT. Its translation is CASSLVAGGTSDTQYF.

This chain connects TRBV7-8 to TRBJ1-1; 8 nucleotides line up with TRBD1. The CDR3 is 19 amino acids. CDR1 and CDR2 (germline): SGHVS, FQNEAQ. The V and J ends lost 4 bases and 1 base, in that order; junction bases with no gene match: 17. Here the CDR3 reads CASSSSSLQGVLENTEAFF. CDR3 sequence (DNA): TGTGCCAGCAGCTCCTCCTCCTTACAGGGGGTTTTGGAGAACACTGAAGCTTTCTTT. The full variable domain, with the rest looked up from reference TRBV7-8 and TRBJ1-1, is GAGVSQSPRYKVAKRGQDVALRCDPISGHVSLFWYQQALGQGPEFLTYFQNEAQLDKSGLPSDRFFAERPEGSVSTLKIQRTQQEDSAVYLCASSSSSLQGVLENTEAFFGQGTRLTVV.

The table lists this clone with a few counts. The chain carries TRBV5-6 and TRBJ1-5, with 9 nucleotides matching TRBD1. Germline V gene data show CDR1 as SGHDT and CDR2 as YYEEEE. The CDR3 is made up of 16 amino acids. V was pared by 5 bases and J by 1 base, with 7 bases of the junction left unmatched. The CDR3 loop is CASSRTGVRSNQPQHF. The CDR3 region has the DNA TGTGCCAGCAGTCGGACAGGGGTTAGAAGCAATCAGCCCCAGCATTTT.

This clone was seen a handful of times. The rearrangement joins TRBV25-1 to TRBJ2-5, with D uncertain. CDR3 length: 13 amino acids. The V gene lost 5 bases and the J gene lost 1 base, with 8 bases spanning the gap. Germline V gene lookup returns CDR1 MGHDK and CDR2 SYGVNS. The CDR3 sequence is CASSLTAQETQYF. The CDR3 coding sequence is TGTGCCAGCAGTTTAACAGCCCAAGAGACCCAGTACTTC.

V and J are TRBV15 and TRBJ2-6; possible D gene TRBD1, 6 bases. This CDR3 comprises 18 residues. Per germline, CDR1 LNHNV and CDR2 YYDKDF (reference sequence). The V end lost 5 bases, the J end lost 0 bases, and 17 bases lay between the germline ends. CDR3 nucleotides: TGTGCCACCAGCCGAAAGACAGGAACCGACTCTGGGGCCAACGTCCTGACTTTC. It is translated as CATSRKTGTDSGANVLTF.

This chain joins TRBV5-4 and TRBJ1-6, with TRBD1 identical over 8 bases. This CDR3 contains 15 residues. The J segment lost 9 bases and the V segment lost 4 bases, leaving 9 bases of the junction unmatched. The germline V gene encodes CDR1 SGHNT and CDR2 YYREEE (reference sequence). Written as DNA, the CDR3 is TGTGCCAGCAGCCCGAATGGGACAGGTACTTCACCCCTCCACTTT. This codes for CASSPNGTGTSPLHF.

The gene calls are TRBV20-1 and TRBJ1-2, with no clear D. This CDR3 comprises 10 residues. Germline V gene lookup returns CDR1 DFQATT and CDR2 SNEGSKA (reference sequence). The V end lost 6 bases, the J end lost 7 bases, and 9 bases lay between the germline ends. CDR3 in DNA: TGCAGTGCCCACCGAGGTGGCTACACCTTC. Encoded protein: CSAHRGGYTF.

The CDR3 DNA follows: TGTGCCAGCAATGCCGATACGGGACAGGCGTACGAGCAGTACTTC. Translating it yields CASNADTGQAYEQYF. The gene calls are TRBV11-2 and TRBJ2-7, with 8 bases lining up with TRBD1. Germline assignment: CDR1 SGHAT and CDR2 FQNNGV. The ends lost 7 bases at V and 4 bases at J; junction bases unmatched: 12. The CDR3 has 15 amino acids.

The gene calls are TRBV19 and TRBJ1-2; D remains ambiguous. V lost 3 bases and J 0 bases, leaving 11 bases between the germline ends. Germline values: CDR1 LNHDA, CDR2 SQIVND (reference sequence). This CDR3 is built from 15 residues. The CDR3 bases are TGTGCCAGTAGTATCACAGCTTCCGCTAACTATGGCTACACCTTC. It yields the protein CASSITASANYGYTF.